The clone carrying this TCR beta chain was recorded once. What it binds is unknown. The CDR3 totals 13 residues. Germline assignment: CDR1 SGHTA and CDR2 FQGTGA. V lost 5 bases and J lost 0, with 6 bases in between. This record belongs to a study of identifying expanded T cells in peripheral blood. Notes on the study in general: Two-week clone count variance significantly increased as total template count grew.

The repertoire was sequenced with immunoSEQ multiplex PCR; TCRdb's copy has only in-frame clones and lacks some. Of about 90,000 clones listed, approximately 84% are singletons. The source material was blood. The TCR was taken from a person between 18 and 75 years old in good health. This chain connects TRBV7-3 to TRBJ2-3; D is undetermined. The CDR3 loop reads CASSPYSTDTQYF. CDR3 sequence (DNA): TGTGCCAGCAGCCCTTACAGCACAGATACGCAGTATTTT.